Sequencing of this TCR beta chain was carried out in a study of blood T cells in healthy people across ages. With regard to this clonotype: Its cognate antigen is unknown.

Per germline, CDR1 DFQATT and CDR2 SNEGSKA (reference sequence). This CDR3 has 12 residues. Whole-study findings and limits: In these data, TCR beta diversity tracked strongly with naive T cell percentage. Underestimates were what the diversity estimates from one million T cells were considered to be.

Healthy Caucasian individuals from Russia aged 6 to 90 served as donors. The second PCR ran about 6 to 11 cycles with a sample-barcoded 5' primer and J-beta primers. Every sample returned 2.5 million or more CDR3-containing paired-end reads. Each CDR3 protein gets one entry after TCRdb re-called the 5' RACE reads with MiXCR. The table shows more than 500,000 distinct CDR3 sequences, with about 25% occurring only once. The genes are TRBV20-1 and TRBJ2-5, with 9 positions matching TRBD1. Near its end, the DNA agrees better with TRBJ2-7, so the J call may be wrong. Sequenced material: blood. The clonotype originates from a woman between 65 and 79 years old in good health. CDR3 DNA: TGCAGTGCTGGGACAGGGATGAACGAGCAGTACTTC. It encodes CSAGTGMNEQYF.